This T cell receptor (beta chain) stems from a study of post-analysis software for immune sequencing data. The wider study: Relapsing-remitting, secondary progressive and progressive-relapsing forms of multiple sclerosis all featured among disease courses. Overall study results and limits: Controls showed significantly higher normalized Chao1 diversity than did multiple sclerosis patients. Patients used about five TRBV segments, including TRBV5-6, TRBV5-1 and TRBV20-1, more often than controls.

Comments on this clonotype: The antigen is undetermined.

The CDR3 sequence is 18 residues long. The germline V gene encodes CDR1 SGHDT and CDR2 YYEEEE. TCR beta cDNA libraries included unique molecular identifiers. Via MiXCR, TCRdb re-called the PCR reads, giving one row per CDR3 protein. The data contain 650,000 to 850,000 distinct CDR3 sequences, about half of them seen just once; the ten biggest clones take up 4.9%. The receptor comes from a girl under 18 with multiple sclerosis. The rearrangement uses TRBV5-6 and TRBJ2-4, with a possible D match to TRBD2 (6 bases). The tail of the sequence fits TRBJ2-7 better, so the J call may be wrong. What was sequenced was blood. This CDR3 is CASSLVPAGNWDLSEQYF. CDR3 sequence (DNA): TGTGCCAGCAGCTTGGTCCCAGCGGGTAACTGGGATTTGTCCGAGCAGTACTTC.